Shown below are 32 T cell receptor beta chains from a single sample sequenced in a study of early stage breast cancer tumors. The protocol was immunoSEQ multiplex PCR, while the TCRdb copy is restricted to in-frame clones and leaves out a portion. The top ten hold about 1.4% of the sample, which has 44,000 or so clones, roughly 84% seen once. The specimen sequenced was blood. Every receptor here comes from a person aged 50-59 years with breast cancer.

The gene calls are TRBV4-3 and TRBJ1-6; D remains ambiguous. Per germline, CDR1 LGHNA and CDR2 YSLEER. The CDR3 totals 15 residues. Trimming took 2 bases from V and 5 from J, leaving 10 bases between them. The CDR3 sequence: CASSQTARDNSPLHF. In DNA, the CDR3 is TGCGCCAGCAGCCAAACGGCCCGGGATAATTCACCCCTCCACTTT.

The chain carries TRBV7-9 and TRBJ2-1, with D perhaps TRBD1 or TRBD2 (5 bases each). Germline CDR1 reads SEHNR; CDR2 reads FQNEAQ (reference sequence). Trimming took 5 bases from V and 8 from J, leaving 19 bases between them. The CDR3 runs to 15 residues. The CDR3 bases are TGTGCCAGCAGCCCTGGGACGGCCTCCCGCGATGAGCAGTTCTTC. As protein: CASSPGTASRDEQFF.

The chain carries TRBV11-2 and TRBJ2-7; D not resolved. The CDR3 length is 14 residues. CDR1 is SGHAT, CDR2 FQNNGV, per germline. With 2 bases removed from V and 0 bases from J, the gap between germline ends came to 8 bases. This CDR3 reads CASSLSAASYEQYF. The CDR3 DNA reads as TGTGCCAGCAGCTTAAGTGCGGCCTCCTACGAGCAGTACTTC.

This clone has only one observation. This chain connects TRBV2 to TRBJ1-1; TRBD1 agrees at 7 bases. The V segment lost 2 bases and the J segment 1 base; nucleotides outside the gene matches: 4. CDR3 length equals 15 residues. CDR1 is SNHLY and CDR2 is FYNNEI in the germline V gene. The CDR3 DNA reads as TGTGCCAGCAGTGAACAGGGGGAGAGGAACACTGAAGCTTTCTTT. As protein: CASSEQGERNTEAFF.

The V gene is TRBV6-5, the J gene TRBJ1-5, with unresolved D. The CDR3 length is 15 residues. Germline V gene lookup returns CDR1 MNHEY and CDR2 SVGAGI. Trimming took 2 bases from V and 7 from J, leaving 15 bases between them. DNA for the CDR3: TGTGCCAGCAGTTACAGGAGTCCGTCTCAACAGCCCCAGCATTTT. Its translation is CASSYRSPSQQPQHF.

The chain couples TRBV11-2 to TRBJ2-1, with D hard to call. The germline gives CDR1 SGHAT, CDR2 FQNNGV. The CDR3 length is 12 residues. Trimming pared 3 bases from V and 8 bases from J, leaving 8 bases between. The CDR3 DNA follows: TGTGCCAGCAGCTTCCTAACTGATGAGCAGTTCTTC. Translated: CASSFLTDEQFF.

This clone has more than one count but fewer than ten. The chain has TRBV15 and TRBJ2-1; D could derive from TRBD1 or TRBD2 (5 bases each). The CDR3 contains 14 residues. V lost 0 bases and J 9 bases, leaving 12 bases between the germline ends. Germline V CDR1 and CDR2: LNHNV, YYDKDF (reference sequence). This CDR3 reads CATSRDGGGREQFF. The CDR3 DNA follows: TGTGCCACCAGCAGAGATGGGGGTGGGCGTGAGCAGTTCTTC.

The CDR3 loop is CASSLHSSGANVLTF. The DNA for the CDR3 is TGTGCCAGTAGCCTACACAGCTCTGGGGCCAACGTCCTGACTTTC. The chain joins TRBV19 to TRBJ2-6; no clear D gene. Germline values: CDR1 LNHDA, CDR2 SQIVND (reference sequence). This CDR3 is built from 15 residues. V was trimmed by 6 bases and J by 0 bases, leaving 9 bases between them.

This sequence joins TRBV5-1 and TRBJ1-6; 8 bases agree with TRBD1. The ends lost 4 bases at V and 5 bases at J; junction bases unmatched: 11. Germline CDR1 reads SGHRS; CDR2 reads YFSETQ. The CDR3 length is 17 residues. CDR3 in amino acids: CASSPGQGSVDNSPLHF. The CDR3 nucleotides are TGCGCCAGCAGCCCAGGACAGGGATCGGTGGATAATTCACCCCTCCACTTT.

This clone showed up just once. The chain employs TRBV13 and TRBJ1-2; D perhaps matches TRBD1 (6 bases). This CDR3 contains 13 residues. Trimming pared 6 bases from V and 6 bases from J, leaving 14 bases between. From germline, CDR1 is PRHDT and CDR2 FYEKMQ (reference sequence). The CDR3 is CASSLRGAHGYTF. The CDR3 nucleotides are TGTGCCAGCAGTCTACGGGGGGCCCATGGCTACACCTTC.

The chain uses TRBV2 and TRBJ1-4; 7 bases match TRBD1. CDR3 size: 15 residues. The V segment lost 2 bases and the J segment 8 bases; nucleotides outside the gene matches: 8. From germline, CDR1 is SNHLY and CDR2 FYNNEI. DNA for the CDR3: TGTGCCAGCAGTGAATTCGGGACAGTTGGGGAAAAACTGTTTTTT. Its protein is CASSEFGTVGEKLFF.

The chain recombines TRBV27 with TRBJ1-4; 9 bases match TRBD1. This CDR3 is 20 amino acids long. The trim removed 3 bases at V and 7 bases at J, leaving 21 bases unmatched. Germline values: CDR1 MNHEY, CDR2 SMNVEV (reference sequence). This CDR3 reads CASSFGGGTGRFARGEKLFF. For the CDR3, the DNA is TGTGCCAGCAGTTTCGGGGGGGGGACAGGGAGATTTGCGAGAGGTGAAAAACTGTTTTTT.

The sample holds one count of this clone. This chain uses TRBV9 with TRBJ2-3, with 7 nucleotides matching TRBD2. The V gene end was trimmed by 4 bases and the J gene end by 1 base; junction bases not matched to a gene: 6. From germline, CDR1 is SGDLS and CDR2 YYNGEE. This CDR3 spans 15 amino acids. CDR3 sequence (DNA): TGTGCCAGCAGCCCGGTCCGGGGGGGCACAGATACGCAGTATTTT. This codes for CASSPVRGGTDTQYF.

The CDR3 DNA follows: TGTGCCAGCAGCCGCCAGACTCCGAACGTTCCCCTCCACTTT. Amino acids: CASSRQTPNVPLHF. The rearrangement joins TRBV5-5 to TRBJ1-6, with D unclear. Trimming left V 4 bases short and J 13 bases short, with 18 bases between. This CDR3 has 14 residues. Germline loops: CDR1 SGHKS, CDR2 YYEKEE (reference sequence).

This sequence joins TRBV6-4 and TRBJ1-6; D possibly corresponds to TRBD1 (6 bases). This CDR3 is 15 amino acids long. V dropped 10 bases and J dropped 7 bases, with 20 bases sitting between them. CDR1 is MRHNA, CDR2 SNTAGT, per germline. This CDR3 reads CATGGPRTANSPLHF. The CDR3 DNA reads TGTGCCACAGGTGGCCCGAGGACAGCGAATTCACCCCTCCACTTT.

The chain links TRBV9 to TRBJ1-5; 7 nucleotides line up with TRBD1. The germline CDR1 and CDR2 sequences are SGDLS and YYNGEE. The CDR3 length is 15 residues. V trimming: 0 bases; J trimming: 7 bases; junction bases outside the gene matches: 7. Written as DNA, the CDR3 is TGTGCCAGCAGCGTAGCCGAGGGGGCAGGCCAGCCCCAGCATTTT. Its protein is CASSVAEGAGQPQHF.

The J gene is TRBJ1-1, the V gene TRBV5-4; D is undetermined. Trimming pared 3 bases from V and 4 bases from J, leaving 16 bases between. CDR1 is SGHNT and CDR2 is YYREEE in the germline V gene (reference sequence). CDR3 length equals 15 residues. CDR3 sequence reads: CASSSWKAGSTEAFF. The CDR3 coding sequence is TGTGCCAGCAGCTCATGGAAGGCCGGAAGCACTGAAGCTTTCTTT. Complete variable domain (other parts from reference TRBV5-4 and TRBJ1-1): ETGVTQSPTHLIKTRGQQVTLRCSSQSGHNTVSWYQQALGQGPQFIFQYYREEENGRGNFPPRFSGLQFPNYSSELNVNALELDDSALYLCASSSWKAGSTEAFFGQGTRLTVV.

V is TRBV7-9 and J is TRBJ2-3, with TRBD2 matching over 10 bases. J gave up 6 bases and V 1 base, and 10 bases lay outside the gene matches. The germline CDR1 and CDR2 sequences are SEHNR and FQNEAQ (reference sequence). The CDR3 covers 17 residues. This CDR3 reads CASSLVELAGDRDTQYF. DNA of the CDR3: TGTGCCAGCAGCTTAGTGGAGCTAGCGGGAGACAGGGATACGCAGTATTTT.

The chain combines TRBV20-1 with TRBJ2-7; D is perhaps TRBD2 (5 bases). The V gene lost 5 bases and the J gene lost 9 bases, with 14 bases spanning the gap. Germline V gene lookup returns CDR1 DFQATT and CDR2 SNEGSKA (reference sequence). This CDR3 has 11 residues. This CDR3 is CSASTGVWQYF. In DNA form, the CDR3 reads TGCAGTGCTTCCACCGGGGTCTGGCAGTACTTC.

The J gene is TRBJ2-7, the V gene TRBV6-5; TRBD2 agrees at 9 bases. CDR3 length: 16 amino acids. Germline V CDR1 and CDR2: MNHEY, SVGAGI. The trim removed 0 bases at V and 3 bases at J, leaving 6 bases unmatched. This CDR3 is CASSYSGLADYYEQYF. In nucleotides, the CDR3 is TGTGCCAGCAGTTACTCGGGACTAGCTGATTACTACGAGCAGTACTTC.

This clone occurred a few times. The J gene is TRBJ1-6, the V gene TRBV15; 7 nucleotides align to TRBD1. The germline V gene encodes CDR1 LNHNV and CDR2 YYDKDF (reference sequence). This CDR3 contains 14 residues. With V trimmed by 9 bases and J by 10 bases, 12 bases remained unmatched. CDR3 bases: TGTGCCACTCGGGAGGGGGCGTTTAGGTCACCCCTCCACTTT. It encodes CATREGAFRSPLHF.

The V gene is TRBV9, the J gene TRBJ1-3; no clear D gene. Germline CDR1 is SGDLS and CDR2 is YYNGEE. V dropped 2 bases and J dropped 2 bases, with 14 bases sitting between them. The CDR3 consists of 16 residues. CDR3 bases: TGTGCCAGCAGCGTCGACACCCGCGGCGCTGGAAACACCATATATTTT. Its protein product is CASSVDTRGAGNTIYF.

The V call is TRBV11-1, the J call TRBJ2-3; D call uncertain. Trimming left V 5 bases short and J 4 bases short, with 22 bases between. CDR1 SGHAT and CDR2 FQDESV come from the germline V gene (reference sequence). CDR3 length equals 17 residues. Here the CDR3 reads CASSPAPLVPLPDTQYF. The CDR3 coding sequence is TGTGCCAGCAGCCCCGCCCCCCTAGTACCGCTCCCAGATACGCAGTATTTT. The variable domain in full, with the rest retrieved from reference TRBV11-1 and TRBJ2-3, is EAEVAQSPRYKITEKSQAVAFWCDPISGHATLYWYRQILGQGPELLVQFQDESVVDDSQLPKDRFSAERLKGVDSTLKIQPAELGDSAMYLCASSPAPLVPLPDTQYFGPGTRLTVL.

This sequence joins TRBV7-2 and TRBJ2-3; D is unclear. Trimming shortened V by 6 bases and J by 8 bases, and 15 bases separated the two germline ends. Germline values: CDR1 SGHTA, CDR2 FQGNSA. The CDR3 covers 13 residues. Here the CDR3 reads CASSPLVRPTQYF. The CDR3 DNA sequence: TGTGCCAGCAGTCCCCTAGTACGTCCTACGCAGTATTTT.

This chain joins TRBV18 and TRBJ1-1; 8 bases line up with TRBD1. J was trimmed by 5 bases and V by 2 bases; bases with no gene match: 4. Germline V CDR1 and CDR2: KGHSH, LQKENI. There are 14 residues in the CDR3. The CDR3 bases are TGTGCCAGCTCACCAGGACAGGGAAGGACTGAAGCTTTCTTT. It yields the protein CASSPGQGRTEAFF.

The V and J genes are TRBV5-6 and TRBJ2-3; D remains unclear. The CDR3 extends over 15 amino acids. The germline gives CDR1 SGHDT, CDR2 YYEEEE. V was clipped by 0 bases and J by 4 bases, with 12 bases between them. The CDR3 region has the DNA TGTGCCAGCAGCTTGGTTCAGTCCTTCGCAGATACGCAGTATTTT. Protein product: CASSLVQSFADTQYF.

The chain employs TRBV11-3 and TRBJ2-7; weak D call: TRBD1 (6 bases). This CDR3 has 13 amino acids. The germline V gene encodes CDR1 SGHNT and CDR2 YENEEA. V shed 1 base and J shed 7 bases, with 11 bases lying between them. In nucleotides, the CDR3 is TGTGCCAGCAGCTTAGGGCCCCAGGGGGAGCAGTACTTC. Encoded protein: CASSLGPQGEQYF.

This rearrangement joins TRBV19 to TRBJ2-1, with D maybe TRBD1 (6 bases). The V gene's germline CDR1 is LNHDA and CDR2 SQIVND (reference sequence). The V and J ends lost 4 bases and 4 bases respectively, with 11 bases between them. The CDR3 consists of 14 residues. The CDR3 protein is CASSRAGVYNEQFF. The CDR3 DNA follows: TGTGCCAGTAGTAGGGCAGGGGTTTACAATGAGCAGTTCTTC.

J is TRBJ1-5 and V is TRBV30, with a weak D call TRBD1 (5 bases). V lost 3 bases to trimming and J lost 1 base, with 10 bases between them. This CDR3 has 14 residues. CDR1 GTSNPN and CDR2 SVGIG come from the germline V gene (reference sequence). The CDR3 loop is CAWRMRGSNQPQHF. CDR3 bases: TGTGCCTGGAGAATGCGGGGGAGCAATCAGCCCCAGCATTTT.

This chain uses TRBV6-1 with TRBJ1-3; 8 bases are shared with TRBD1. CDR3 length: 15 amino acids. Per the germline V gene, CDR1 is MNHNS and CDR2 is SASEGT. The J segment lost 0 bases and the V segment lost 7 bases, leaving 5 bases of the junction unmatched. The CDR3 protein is CASKKTGDSGNTIYF. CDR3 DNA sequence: TGTGCCAGCAAGAAGACAGGGGACTCTGGAAACACCATATATTTT.

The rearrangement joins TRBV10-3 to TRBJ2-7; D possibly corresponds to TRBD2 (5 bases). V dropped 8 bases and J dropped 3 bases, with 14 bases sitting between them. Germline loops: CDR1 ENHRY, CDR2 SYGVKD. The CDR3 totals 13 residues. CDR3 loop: CAIGGPQNYEQYF. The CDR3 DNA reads TGTGCCATCGGAGGACCACAGAACTACGAGCAGTACTTC.

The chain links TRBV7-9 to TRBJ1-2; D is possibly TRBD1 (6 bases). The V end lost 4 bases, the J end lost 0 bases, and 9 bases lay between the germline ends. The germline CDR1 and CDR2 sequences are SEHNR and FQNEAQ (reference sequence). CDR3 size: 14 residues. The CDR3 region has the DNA TGTGCCAGCAGCTCAGGGGCCCCTAACTATGGCTACACCTTC. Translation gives CASSSGAPNYGYTF.